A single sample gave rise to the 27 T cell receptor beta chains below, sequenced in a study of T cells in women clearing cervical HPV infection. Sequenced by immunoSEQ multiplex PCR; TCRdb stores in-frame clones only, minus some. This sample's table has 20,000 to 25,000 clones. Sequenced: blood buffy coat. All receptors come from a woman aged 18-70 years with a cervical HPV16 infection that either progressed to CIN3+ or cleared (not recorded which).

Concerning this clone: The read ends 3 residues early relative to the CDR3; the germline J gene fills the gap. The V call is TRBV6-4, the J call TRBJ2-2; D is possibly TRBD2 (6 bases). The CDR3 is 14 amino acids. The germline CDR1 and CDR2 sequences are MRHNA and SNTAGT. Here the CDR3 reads CASIPQAGNSPLFF. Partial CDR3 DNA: TGTGCCAGCATCCCCCAAGCGGGTAATTCACCG.

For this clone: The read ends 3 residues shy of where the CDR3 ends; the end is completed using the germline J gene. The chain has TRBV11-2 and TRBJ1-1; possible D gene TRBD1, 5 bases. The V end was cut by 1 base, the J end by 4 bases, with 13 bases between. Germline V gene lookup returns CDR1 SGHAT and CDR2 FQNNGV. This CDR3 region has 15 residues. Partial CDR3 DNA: TGTGCCAGCAGCTTAGTGGGGCTTAGTGGCACTGAA. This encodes CASSLVGLSGTE. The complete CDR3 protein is CASSLVGLSGTEAFF.

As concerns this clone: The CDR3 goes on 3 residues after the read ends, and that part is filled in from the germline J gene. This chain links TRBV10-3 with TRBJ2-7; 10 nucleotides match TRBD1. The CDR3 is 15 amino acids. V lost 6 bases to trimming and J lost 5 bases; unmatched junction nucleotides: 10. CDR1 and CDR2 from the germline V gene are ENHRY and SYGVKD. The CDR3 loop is CAISEPGQGIDEQYF. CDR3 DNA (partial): TGTGCCATCAGCGAACCGGGACAGGGGATCGACGAG.

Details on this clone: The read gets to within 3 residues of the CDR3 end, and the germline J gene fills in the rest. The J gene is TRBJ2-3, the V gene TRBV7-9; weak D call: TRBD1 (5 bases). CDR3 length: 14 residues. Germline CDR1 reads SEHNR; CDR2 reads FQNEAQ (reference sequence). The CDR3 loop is CASSLAGALQPQYF. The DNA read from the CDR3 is TGTGCCAGCAGCTTAGCAGGGGCCCTTCAGCCG. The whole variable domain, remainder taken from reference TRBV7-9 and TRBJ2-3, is DTGVSQNPRHKITKRGQNVTFRCDPISEHNRLYWYRQTLGQGPEFLTYFQNEAQLEKSRLLSDRFSAERPKGSFSTLEIQRTEQGDSAMYLCASSLAGALQPQYFGPGTRLTVL.

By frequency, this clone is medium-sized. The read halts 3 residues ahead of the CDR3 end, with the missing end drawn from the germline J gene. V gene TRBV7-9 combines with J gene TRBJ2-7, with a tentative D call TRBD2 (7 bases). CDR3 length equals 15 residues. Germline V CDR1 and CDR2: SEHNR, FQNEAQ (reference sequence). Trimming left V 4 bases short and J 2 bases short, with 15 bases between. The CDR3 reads CASSSAGANPYEQYF. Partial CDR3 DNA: TGTGCCAGCAGCTCCGCGGGGGCTAACCCCTACGAG.

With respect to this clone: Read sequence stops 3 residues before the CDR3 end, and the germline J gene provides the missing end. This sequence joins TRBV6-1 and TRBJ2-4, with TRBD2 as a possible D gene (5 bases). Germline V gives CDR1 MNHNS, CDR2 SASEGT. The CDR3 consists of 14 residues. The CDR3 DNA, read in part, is TGTGCCAGCAGTGAATTCGGGGTTGACTATGGT. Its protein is CASSEFGVDYG. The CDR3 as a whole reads CASSEFGVDYGQYF.

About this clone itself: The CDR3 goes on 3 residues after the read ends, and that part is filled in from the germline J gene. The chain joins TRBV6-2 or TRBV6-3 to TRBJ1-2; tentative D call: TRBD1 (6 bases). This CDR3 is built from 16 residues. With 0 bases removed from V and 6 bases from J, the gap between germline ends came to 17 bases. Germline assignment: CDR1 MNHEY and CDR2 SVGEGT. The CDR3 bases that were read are TGTGCCAGCAGTTACTCACCTATTTCAGGGGCCCATGGC. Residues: CASSYSPISGAHG. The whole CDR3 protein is CASSYSPISGAHGYTF.

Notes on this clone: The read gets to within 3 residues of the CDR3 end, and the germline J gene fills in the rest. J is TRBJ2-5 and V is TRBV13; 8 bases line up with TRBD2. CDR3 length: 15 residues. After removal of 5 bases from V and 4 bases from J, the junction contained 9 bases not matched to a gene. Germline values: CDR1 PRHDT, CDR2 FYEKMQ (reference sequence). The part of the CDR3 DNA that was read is TGTGCCAGCAGCCACCGGGAGGGGGTACGAGAGACC. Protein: CASSHREGVRET. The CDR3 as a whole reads CASSHREGVRETQYF.

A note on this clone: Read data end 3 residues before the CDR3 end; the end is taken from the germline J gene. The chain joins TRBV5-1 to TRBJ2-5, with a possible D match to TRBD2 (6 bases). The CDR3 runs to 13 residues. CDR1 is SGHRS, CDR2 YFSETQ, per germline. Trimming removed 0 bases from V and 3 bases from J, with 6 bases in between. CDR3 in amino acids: CASSLGGEETQYF. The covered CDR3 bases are TGCGCCAGCAGCTTGGGGGGGGAAGAGACC. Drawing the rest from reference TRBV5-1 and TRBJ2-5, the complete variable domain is KAGVTQTPRYLIKTRGQQVTLSCSPISGHRSVSWYQQTPGQGLQFLFEYFSETQRNKGNFPGRFSGRQFSNSRSEMNVSTLELGDSALYLCASSLGGEETQYFGPGTRLLVL.

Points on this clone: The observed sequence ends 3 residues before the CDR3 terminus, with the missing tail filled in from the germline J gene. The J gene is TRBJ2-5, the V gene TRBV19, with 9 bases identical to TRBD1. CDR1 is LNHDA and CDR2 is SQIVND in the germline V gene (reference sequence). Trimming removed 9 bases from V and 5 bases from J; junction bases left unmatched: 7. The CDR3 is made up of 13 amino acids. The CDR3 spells CARGGTGRETQYF. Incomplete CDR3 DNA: TGTGCCAGGGGAGGGACAGGGAGGGAGACC.

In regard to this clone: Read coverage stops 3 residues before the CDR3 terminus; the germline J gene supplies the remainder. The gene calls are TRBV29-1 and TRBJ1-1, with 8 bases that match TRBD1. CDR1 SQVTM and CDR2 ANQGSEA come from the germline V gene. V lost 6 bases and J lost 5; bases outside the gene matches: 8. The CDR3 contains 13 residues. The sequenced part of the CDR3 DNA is TGCAGCGTGATCAGCAGGGGGCATACTGAA. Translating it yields CSVISRGHTE. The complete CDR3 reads CSVISRGHTEAFF.

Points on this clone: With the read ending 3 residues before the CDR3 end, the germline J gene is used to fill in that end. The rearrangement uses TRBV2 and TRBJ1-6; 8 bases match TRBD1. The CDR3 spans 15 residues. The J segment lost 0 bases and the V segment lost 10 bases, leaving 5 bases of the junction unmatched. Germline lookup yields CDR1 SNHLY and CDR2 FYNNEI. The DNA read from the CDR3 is TGTGCCACCCGACAGGGGAGCTCCTATAATTCACCC. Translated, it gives CATRQGSSYNSP. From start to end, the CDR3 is CATRQGSSYNSPLHF.

CDR3 loop: CASSLYGGQYNSPLHF. The CDR3 bases that were read are TGTGCCAGCAGCTTATATGGAGGACAATATAATTCACCC. The V and J genes are TRBV7-3 and TRBJ1-6; a possible D gene is TRBD1 (5 bases). The observed sequence ends 3 residues before the CDR3 terminus, with the missing tail filled in from the germline J gene. CDR3 size: 16 residues. Germline loops: CDR1 SGHTA, CDR2 FQGTGA. V was shortened by 2 bases and J by 4 bases, with 12 bases between the two germline ends.

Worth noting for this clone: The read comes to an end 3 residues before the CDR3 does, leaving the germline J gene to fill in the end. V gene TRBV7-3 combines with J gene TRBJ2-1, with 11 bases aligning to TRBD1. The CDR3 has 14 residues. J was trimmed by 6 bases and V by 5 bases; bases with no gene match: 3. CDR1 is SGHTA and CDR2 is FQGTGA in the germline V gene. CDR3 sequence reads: CASSRDRGSNEQFF. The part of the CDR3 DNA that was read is TGTGCCAGCAGCCGGGACAGGGGGTCCAATGAG.

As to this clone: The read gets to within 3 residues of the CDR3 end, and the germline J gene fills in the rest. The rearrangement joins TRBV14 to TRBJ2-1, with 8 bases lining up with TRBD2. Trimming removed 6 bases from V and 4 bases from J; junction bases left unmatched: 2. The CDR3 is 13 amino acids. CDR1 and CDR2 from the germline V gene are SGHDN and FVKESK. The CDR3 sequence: CASSQREYNEQFF. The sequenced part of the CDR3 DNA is TGTGCCAGCAGTCAGCGGGAGTACAATGAG.

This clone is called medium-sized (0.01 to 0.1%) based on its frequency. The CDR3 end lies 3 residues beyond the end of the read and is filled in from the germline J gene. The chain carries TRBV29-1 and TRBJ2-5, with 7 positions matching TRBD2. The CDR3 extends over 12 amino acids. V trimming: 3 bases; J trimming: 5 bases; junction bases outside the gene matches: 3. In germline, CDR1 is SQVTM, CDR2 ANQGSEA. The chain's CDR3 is CSVERESETQYF. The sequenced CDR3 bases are TGCAGCGTTGAGCGGGAGTCTGAGACC. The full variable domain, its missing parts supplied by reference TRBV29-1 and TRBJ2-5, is SAVISQKPSRDICQRGTSLTIQCQVDSQVTMMFWYRQQPGQSLTLIATANQGSEATYESGFVIDKFPISRPNLTFSTLTVSNMSPEDSSIYLCSVERESETQYFGPGTRLLVL.

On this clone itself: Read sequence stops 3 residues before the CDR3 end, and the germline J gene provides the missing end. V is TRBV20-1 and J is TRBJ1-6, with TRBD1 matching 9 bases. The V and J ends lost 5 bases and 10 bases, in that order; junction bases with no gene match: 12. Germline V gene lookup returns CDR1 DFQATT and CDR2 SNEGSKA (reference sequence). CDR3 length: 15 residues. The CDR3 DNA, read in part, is TGCAGTGCTTCTCCGGGACAGGGACCAGGCTCACCC. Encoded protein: CSASPGQGPGSP. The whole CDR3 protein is CSASPGQGPGSPLHF.

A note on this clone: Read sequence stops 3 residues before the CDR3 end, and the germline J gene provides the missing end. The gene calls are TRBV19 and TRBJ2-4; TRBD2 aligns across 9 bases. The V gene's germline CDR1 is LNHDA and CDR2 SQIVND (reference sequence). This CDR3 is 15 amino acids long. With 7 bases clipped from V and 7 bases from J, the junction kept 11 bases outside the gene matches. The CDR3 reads CASTPREGPGNIQYF. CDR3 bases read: TGTGCCAGTACCCCGCGGGAGGGCCCGGGGAACATT. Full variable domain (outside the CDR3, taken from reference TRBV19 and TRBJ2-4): DGGITQSPKYLFRKEGQNVTLSCEQNLNHDAMYWYRQDPGQGLRLIYYSQIVNDFQKGDIAEGYSVSREKKESFPLTVTSAQKNPTAFYLCASTPREGPGNIQYFGAGTRLSVL.

CDR3 DNA, as far as it was read: TGTGCCAGTAGTTTGGCCTACCGGGGTGAGGGC. Translated: CASSLAYRGEG. The entire CDR3 reads CASSLAYRGEGYTF. The J gene is TRBJ1-2, the V gene TRBV19; D gene uncertain. The read halts 3 residues ahead of the CDR3 end, with the missing end drawn from the germline J gene. The CDR3 is made up of 14 amino acids. CDR1 LNHDA and CDR2 SQIVND come from the germline V gene (reference sequence).

The part of the CDR3 DNA that was read is TGCAGTGCTAGCAGGGGGAGGATTTCACCC. Amino acids: CSASRGRISP. The full-length CDR3 reads as CSASRGRISPLHF. The chain recombines TRBV20-1 with TRBJ1-6; 7 bases align to TRBD1. The read finishes 3 residues shy of the CDR3 end, and the germline J gene is used to complete it. Germline V gene data show CDR1 as DFQATT and CDR2 as SNEGSKA (reference sequence). The junction had 5 bases not matched to a gene; V was cut back by 3 bases and J by 9 bases. The CDR3 has 13 amino acids.

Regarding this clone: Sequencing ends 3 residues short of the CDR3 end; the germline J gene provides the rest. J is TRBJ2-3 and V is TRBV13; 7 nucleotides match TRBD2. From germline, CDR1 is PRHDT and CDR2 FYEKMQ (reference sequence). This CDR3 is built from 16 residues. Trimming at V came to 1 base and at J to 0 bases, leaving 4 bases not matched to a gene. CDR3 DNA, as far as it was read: TGTGCCAGCAGCTTAGCGCTAGCGGCTAGCACAGATACG. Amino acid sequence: CASSLALAASTDT. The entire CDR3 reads CASSLALAASTDTQYF.

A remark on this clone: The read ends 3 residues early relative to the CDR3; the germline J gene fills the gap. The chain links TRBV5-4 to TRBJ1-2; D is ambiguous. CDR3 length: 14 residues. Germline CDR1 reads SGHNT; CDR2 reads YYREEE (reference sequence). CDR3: CASRDLSTREGYTF. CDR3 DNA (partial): TGTGCCAGCAGAGATCTCTCCACGCGAGAGGGC.

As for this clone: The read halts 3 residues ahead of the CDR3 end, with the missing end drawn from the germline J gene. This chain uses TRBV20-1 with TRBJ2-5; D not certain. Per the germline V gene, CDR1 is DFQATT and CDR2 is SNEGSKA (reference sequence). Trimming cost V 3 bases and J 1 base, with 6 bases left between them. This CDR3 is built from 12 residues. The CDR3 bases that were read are TGCAGTGCTAGGTCCCTCCAAGAGACC. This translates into CSARSLQET. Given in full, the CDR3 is CSARSLQETQYF.

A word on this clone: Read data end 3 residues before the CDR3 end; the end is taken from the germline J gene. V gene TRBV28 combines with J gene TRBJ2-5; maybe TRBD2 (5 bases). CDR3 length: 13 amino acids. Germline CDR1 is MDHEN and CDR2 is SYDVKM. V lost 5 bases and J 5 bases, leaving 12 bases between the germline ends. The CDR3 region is CASSLPRGETQYF. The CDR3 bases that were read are TGTGCCAGCAGTCTCCCCCGAGGGGAGACC.

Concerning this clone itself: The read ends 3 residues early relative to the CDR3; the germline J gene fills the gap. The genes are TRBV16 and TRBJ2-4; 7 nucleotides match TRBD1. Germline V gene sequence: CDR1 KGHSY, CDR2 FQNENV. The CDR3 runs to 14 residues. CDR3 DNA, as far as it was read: TGTGCCAGCAGCCCACCGGGACAGTACTATGGT. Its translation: CASSPPGQYYG. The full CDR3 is CASSPPGQYYGQYF.

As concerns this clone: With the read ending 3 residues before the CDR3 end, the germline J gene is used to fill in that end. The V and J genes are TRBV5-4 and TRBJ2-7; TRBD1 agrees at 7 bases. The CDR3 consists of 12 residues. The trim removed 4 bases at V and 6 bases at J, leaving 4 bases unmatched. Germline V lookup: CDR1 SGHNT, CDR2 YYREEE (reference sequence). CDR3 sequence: CASSQDRVEQYF. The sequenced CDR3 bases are TGTGCCAGCAGCCAAGACAGGGTCGAG.

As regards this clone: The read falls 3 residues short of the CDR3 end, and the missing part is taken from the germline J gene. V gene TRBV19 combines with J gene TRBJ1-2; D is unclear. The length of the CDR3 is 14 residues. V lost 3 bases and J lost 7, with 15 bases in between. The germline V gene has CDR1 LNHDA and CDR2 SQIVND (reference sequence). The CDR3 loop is CASSIHEITSGYTF. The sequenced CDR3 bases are TGTGCCAGTAGTATCCACGAGATAACTTCTGGC.